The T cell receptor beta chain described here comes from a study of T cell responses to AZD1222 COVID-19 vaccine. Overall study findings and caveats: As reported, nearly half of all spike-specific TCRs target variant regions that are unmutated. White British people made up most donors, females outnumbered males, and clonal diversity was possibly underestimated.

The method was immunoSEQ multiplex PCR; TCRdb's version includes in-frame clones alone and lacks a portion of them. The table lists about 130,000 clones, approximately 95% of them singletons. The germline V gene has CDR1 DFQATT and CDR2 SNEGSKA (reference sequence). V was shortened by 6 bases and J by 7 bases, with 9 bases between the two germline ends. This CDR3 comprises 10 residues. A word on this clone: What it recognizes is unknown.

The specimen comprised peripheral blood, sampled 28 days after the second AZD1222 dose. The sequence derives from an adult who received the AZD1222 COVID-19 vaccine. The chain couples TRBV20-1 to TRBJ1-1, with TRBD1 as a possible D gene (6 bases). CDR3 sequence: CSAVDSEAFF. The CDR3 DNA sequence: TGCAGTGCCGTGGACAGTGAAGCTTTCTTT.